The 9 T cell receptor beta chains below come from one sample, sequenced in a study of a mutant IDH1 vaccine in newly diagnosed glioma. Their recognized antigens are unknown. Time point noted: week 5, during vaccination. It was 300 ug of mutant IDH1 20-mer peptide that made up each vaccine dose, given with topical imiquimod. Profiled with immunoSEQ multiplex PCR; TCRdb holds only in-frame clones, not every one. Of about 53,000 clones listed, around 80% are singletons. The sample was PBMCs, taken from a glioma patient whose treatment included an IDH1 peptide vaccine. These receptors were collected from a woman aged 50 to 65 with glioma.

This clone was seen only a few times. The chain recombines TRBV4-1 with TRBJ1-1, with TRBD1 matching 7 bases. Trimming cost V 3 bases and J 1 base; bases outside gene matches: 11. In germline, CDR1 is MGHRA, CDR2 YSYEKL. The CDR3 runs 17 residues. CDR3 bases: TGCGCCAGCAGCCACGCCGGAAGACAGGGCTCGAACACTGAAGCTTTCTTT. Translation gives CASSHAGRQGSNTEAFF.

This clone came up a few times. Here the CDR3 DNA reads TGTGCCAGCAGACGGACTAGACGAAGTACCTACGAGCAGTACTTC. It codes for CASRRTRRSTYEQYF. The chain carries TRBV28 and TRBJ2-7, with TRBD2 identical over 7 bases. CDR3 length: 15 residues. Germline V gene lookup returns CDR1 MDHEN and CDR2 SYDVKM. V lost 6 bases to trimming and J lost 2 bases; unmatched junction nucleotides: 10.

As for this clone: A junction end diverges from the germline sequence, so it may reflect a read error. V is TRBV7-2 and J is TRBJ2-3, with 8 positions matching TRBD2. Germline V gene sequence: CDR1 SGHTA, CDR2 FQGNSA. The CDR3 extends over 14 amino acids. The CDR3 is CASSLAGATDTQYF. CDR3 nucleotides: TGTGCCAGCAGCCTAGCGGGCGCCACAGATACGCAGTATTTT.

This clone was found once. The V call is TRBV7-9, the J call TRBJ1-1, with D unclear. The CDR3 has 12 residues. Germline V lookup: CDR1 SEHNR, CDR2 FQNEAQ (reference sequence). The ends were cut back, 2 bases at V and 6 bases at J, with 7 bases in the middle. CDR3 region: CASSLNGPEAFF. In DNA, the CDR3 is TGTGCCAGCAGCTTAAATGGCCCTGAAGCTTTCTTT.

This clone was recorded once. This chain uses TRBV18 with TRBJ1-5; 8 nucleotides agree with TRBD1. Trimming removed 6 bases from V and 4 bases from J; junction bases left unmatched: 11. CDR1 and CDR2 from the germline V gene are KGHSH and LQKENI. The CDR3 extends over 16 amino acids. The CDR3 nucleotides read TGTGCCAGCTCCCCCCCCGGGACAGGAGGGAATCAGCCCCAGCATTTT. Translated, it gives CASSPPGTGGNQPQHF. Full variable domain (remainder filled in from reference TRBV18 and TRBJ1-5): NAGVMQNPRHLVRRRGQEARLRCSPMKGHSHVYWYRQLPEEGLKFMVYLQKENIIDESGMPKERFSAEFPKEGPSILRIQQVVRGDSAAYFCASSPPGTGGNQPQHFGDGTRLSIL.

The rearrangement links TRBV13 to TRBJ1-3; D unresolved. The CDR3 has 15 residues. Germline CDR1 PRHDT, CDR2 FYEKMQ (reference sequence). Trimming shortened V by 4 bases and J by 0 bases, and 10 bases separated the two germline ends. DNA of the CDR3: TGTGCCAGCAGCTCCCGACTGCTCTCTGGAAACACCATATATTTT. It translates to CASSSRLLSGNTIYF.

V and J are TRBV28 and TRBJ1-5, with a tentative D call TRBD1 (6 bases). Germline lookup yields CDR1 MDHEN and CDR2 SYDVKM. CDR3 size: 15 residues. V shed 6 bases and J shed 0 bases, with 12 bases lying between them. DNA for the CDR3: TGTGCCAGCAGCGACAGGATTGTTAGCAATCAGCCCCAGCATTTT. Amino acid sequence: CASSDRIVSNQPQHF.

The J gene is TRBJ2-7, the V gene TRBV18, with 7 bases fitting TRBD1. The J segment lost 4 bases and the V segment lost 2 bases, leaving 8 bases of the junction unmatched. From germline, CDR1 is KGHSH and CDR2 LQKENI. The CDR3 loop spans 15 amino acids. CDR3 region: CASSPNRQGSYEQYF. In DNA, the CDR3 is TGTGCCAGCTCACCAAATCGACAGGGTTCGTACGAGCAGTACTTC.

V and J are TRBV5-1 and TRBJ2-2, with D perhaps matching TRBD1 or TRBD2 (5 bases each). V shed 2 bases and J shed 6 bases, with 8 bases lying between them. The CDR3 is 13 amino acids. Germline V gives CDR1 SGHRS, CDR2 YFSETQ. The CDR3 nucleotides read TGCGCCAGCAGCTTCGGGGCGGCCGGGGAGCTGTTTTTT. Its protein is CASSFGAAGELFF.